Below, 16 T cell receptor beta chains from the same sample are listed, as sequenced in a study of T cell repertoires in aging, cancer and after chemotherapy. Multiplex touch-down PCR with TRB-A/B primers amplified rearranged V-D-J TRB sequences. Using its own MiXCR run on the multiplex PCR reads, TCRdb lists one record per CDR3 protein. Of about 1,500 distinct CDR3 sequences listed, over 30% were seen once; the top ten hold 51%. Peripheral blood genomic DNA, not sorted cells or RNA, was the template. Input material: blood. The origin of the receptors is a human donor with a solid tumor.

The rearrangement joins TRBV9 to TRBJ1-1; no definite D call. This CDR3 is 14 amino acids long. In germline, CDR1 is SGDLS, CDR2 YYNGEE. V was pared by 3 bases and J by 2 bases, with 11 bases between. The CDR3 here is CASSAGPRNTEAFF. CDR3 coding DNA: TGTGCCAGCAGCGCCGGACCAAGAAACACTGAAGCTTTCTTT.

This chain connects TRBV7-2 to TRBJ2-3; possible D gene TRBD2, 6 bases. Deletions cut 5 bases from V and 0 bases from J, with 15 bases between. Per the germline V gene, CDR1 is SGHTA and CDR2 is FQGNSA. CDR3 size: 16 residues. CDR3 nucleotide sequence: TGTGCCAGCAGCCAAGAGCCCAGCGGGAGCACAGATACGCAGTATTTT. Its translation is CASSQEPSGSTDTQYF.

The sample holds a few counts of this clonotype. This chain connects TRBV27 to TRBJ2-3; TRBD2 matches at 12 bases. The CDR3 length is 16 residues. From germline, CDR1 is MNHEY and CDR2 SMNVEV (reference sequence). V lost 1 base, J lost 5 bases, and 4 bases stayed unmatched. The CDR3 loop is CASSLFSSGRGDTQYF. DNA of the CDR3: TGTGCCAGCAGTTTATTTTCTAGCGGGAGGGGAGATACGCAGTATTTT.

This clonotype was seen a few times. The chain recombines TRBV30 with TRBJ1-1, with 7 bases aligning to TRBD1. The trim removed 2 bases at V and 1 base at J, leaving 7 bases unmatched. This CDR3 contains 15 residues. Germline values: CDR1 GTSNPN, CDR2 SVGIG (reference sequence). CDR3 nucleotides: TGTGCCTGGAGTAACCCCGACAGGGCGAACACTGAAGCTTTCTTT. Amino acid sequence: CAWSNPDRANTEAFF.

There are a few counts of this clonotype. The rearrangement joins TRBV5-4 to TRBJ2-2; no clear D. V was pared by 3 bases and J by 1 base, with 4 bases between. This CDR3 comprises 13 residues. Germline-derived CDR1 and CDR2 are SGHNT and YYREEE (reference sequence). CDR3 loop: CASSSKNTGELFF. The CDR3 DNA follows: TGTGCCAGCAGCTCCAAGAACACCGGGGAGCTGTTTTTT. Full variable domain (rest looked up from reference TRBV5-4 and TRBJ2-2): ETGVTQSPTHLIKTRGQQVTLRCSSQSGHNTVSWYQQALGQGPQFIFQYYREEENGRGNFPPRFSGLQFPNYSSELNVNALELDDSALYLCASSSKNTGELFFGEGSRLTVL.

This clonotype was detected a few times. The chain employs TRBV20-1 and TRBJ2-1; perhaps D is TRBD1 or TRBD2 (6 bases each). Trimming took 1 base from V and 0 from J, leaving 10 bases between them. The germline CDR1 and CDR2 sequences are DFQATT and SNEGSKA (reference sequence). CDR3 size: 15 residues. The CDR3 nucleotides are TGCAGTGCTAGAGCCAGGGGACTCTCCTACAATGAGCAGTTCTTC. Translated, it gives CSARARGLSYNEQFF.

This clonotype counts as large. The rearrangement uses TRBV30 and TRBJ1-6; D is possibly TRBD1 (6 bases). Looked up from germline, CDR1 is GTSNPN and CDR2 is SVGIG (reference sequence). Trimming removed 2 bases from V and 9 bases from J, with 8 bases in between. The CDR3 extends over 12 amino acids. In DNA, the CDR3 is TGTGCCTGGAGTACAGGGAGTTCACCCCTCCACTTT. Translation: CAWSTGSSPLHF.

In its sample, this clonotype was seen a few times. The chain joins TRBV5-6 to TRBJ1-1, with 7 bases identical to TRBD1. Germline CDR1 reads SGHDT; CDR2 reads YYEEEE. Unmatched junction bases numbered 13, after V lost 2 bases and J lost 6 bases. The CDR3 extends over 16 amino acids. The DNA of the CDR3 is TGTGCCAGCAGCTTTTTAGGGGGCCGGCGGAGAGCTGAAGCTTTCTTT. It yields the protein CASSFLGGRRRAEAFF.

This CDR3 is CASSWKRPFYEQYF. The CDR3 DNA reads TGTGCCAGCAGTTGGAAGCGACCTTTCTACGAGCAGTACTTC. The chain joins TRBV6-1 to TRBJ2-7; D remains ambiguous. The V end lost 5 bases, the J end lost 3 bases, and 14 bases lay between the germline ends. The CDR3 consists of 14 residues. Per germline, CDR1 MNHNS and CDR2 SASEGT.

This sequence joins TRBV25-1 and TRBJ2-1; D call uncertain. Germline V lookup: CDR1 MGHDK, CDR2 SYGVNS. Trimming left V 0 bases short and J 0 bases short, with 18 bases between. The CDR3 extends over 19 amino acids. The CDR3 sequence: CASSEYRASRARSYNEQFF. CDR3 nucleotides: TGTGCCAGCAGTGAATATAGGGCGTCAAGAGCCCGCTCCTACAATGAGCAGTTCTTC.

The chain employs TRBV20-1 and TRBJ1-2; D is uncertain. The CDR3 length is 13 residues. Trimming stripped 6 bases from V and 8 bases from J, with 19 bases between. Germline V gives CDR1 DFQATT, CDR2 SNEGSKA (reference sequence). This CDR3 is CSADGRAPWGYTF. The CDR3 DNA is TGCAGTGCGGATGGCCGGGCCCCCTGGGGCTACACCTTC.

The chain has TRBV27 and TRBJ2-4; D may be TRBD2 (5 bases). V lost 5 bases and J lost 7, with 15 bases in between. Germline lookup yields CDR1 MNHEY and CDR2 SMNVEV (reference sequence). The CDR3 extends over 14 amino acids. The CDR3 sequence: CASSPLQPGNIQYF. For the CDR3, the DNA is TGTGCCAGCAGTCCCCTGCAGCCGGGGAACATTCAGTACTTC.

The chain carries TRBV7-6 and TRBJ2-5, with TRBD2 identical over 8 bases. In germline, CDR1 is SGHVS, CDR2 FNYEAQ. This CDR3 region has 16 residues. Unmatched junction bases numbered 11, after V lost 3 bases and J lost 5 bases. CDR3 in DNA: TGTGCCAGCAGCTTCTATAGCGGGAAGGACCCCGAGACCCAGTACTTC. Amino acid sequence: CASSFYSGKDPETQYF.

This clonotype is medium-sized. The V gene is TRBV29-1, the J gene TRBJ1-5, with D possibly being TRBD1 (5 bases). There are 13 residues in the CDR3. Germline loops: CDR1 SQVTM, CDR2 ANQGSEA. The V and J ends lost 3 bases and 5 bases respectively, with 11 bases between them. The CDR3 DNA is TGCAGCGTTGAGAGGGGAGGTGATCAGCCCCAGCATTTT. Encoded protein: CSVERGGDQPQHF.

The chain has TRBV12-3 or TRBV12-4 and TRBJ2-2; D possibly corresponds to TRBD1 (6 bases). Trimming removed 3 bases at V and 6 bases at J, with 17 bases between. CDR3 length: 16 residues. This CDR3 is CASSFRQGHDAGELFF. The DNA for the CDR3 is TGTGCCAGCAGTTTTCGGCAGGGGCATGACGCCGGGGAGCTGTTTTTT.

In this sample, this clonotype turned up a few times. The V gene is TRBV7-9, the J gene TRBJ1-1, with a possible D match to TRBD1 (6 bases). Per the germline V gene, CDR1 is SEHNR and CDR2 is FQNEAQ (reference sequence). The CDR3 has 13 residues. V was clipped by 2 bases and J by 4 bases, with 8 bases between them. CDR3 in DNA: TGTGCCAGCAGCTTATCCAGGGGCACTGAAGCTTTCTTT. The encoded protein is CASSLSRGTEAFF.